The 3 T cell receptor beta chains reported below all come from one sample, sequenced in a study of blood T cell repertoires in COVID-19. Clones were read by immunoSEQ multiplex PCR, and TCRdb kept only the in-frame ones, dropping some. Of 28,000 or so clones in the sample, approximately 82% are singletons; the top ten hold 60% to 80%. The material sequenced was peripheral blood. Receptors originate from a man between 65 and 85 years old with acute or convalescent COVID-19.

The chain has TRBV18 and TRBJ2-5; maybe TRBD2 (7 bases). Per the germline V gene, CDR1 is KGHSH and CDR2 is LQKENI. The CDR3 runs to 15 residues. V lost 2 bases and J lost 5, with 15 bases in between. This chain's CDR3 is CASSPGGGSWETQYF. The CDR3 nucleotides read TGTGCCAGCTCACCAGGCGGGGGCAGCTGGGAGACCCAGTACTTC. Looking up the rest from reference TRBV18 and TRBJ2-5 gives the full variable domain: NAGVMQNPRHLVRRRGQEARLRCSPMKGHSHVYWYRQLPEEGLKFMVYLQKENIIDESGMPKERFSAEFPKEGPSILRIQQVVRGDSAAYFCASSPGGGSWETQYFGPGTRLLVL.

The chain recombines TRBV27 with TRBJ2-2; D gene ambiguous. The germline CDR1 and CDR2 sequences are MNHEY and SMNVEV (reference sequence). V was shortened by 3 bases and J by 8 bases, with 10 bases between the two germline ends. This CDR3 comprises 13 residues. The DNA of the CDR3 is TGTGCCAGCAGTTTCCATACTGCAGGGGAGCTGTTTTTT. As protein: CASSFHTAGELFF.

The chain links TRBV6-5 to TRBJ2-5, with TRBD1 matching over 7 bases. The CDR3 loop spans 15 amino acids. V shed 8 bases and J 4 bases; nucleotides not matched to a gene: 13. The germline V gene has CDR1 MNHEY and CDR2 SVGAGI. For the CDR3, the DNA is TGTGCCAGCTGGTCGGGACAGCTTTACAGAGAGACCCAGTACTTC. Its protein product is CASWSGQLYRETQYF.